The T cell receptor (beta chain) under discussion was sequenced for a study of blood T cell repertoires in COVID-19. Looking at the study overall: T cells, B-cell-depleted T cells, or PBMCs supplied cDNA or gDNA.

This clone occurred once. The protocol was immunoSEQ multiplex PCR, while the TCRdb copy is restricted to in-frame clones and leaves out a portion. The sample carries roughly 250,000 clones, roughly 93% recorded once. The CDR3 is made up of 14 amino acids. Trimming cost V 3 bases and J 7 bases; bases outside gene matches: 7. The germline V gene encodes CDR1 SEHNR and CDR2 FQNEAQ (reference sequence). The sample comprised PBMCs or T cells enriched from blood (not recorded which). The clonotype originates from a woman aged 40 to 50 with acute COVID-19. The V and J genes are TRBV7-9 and TRBJ1-2; 8 bases line up with TRBD1. CDR3 DNA: TGTGCCAGCAGCTTTCCGGACAGGGCTCGTGGCTACACCTTC. Its protein is CASSFPDRARGYTF.